This TCR beta chain derives from a study of T cell repertoires in cytomegalovirus infection. Background on the study: CMV infection together with matching HLA type was indicated by public TCR beta signatures.

From the reads, TCRdb called clonotypes with MiXCR, one entry per CDR3 protein. This sample yields fewer than 550,000 distinct CDR3 sequences, of which approximately 17% are seen a single time; approximately 24% belongs to the top ten. This clonotype was counted only a few times. The CDR3 length is 16 residues. V trimming: 5 bases; J trimming: 8 bases; junction bases outside the gene matches: 10. This TCR derives from a human donor in good health (CMV status not recorded). Some clones in this sample may be carry-over from other donors' samples. This chain connects TRBV12-3 or TRBV12-4 to TRBJ2-1; 12 bases align to TRBD2. What was sequenced was CD8+ T cells from PBMCs. The CDR3 reads CASSPGTSGLEDEQFF. In nucleotides, the CDR3 is TGTGCCAGCAGTCCCGGGACTAGCGGGTTGGAGGATGAGCAGTTCTTC.